This T cell receptor beta chain was captured by sequencing in a study of T cell changes during pregnancy in multiple sclerosis. Data came from immunoSEQ multiplex PCR; TCRdb stores just in-frame clones and leaves some out. The sample carries 35,000 to 55,000 clones, 93% recorded once. This CDR3 contains 14 residues. Germline V lookup: CDR1 LNHDA, CDR2 SQIVND (reference sequence). Trimming took off 7 bases at V and 7 bases at J, with 19 bases between the two ends. This material consisted of CD8+ T cells from peripheral blood mononuclear cells, taken after pregnancy. This receptor was obtained from a female donor with multiple sclerosis, enrolled in a pregnancy study. The chain employs TRBV19 and TRBJ1-1; D remains ambiguous. The CDR3 nucleotides read TGTGCCAGTACCGCCCGACCGGGGATGAATGAAGCTTTCTTT. Protein product: CASTARPGMNEAFF.